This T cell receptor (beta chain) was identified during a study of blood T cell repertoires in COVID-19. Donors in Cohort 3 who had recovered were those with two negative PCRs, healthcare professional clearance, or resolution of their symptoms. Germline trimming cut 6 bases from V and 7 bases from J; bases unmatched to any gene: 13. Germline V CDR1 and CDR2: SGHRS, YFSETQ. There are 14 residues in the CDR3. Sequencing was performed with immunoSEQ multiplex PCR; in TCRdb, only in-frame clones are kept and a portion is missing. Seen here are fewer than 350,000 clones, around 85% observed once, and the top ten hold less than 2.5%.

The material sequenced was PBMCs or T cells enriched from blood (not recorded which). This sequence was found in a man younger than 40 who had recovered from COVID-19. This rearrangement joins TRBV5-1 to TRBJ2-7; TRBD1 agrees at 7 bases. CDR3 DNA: TGCGCCAGCAAGAACGGACAGGAGCTGGGGGAGCAGTACTTC. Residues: CASKNGQELGEQYF.